This T cell receptor (beta chain) was documented in a study of blood T cell repertoires in COVID-19. In the study overall: Some COVID-19 samples were acute and others convalescent; all came from the United States, Italy and Spain. PBMCs, B-cell-depleted T cells, or T cells were the source of the cDNA or gDNA that made up the material.

Original processing notes: Amplification of reference gene primers was used by the study to estimate nucleated cell counts. Sequenced by immunoSEQ multiplex PCR; TCRdb stores in-frame clones only, minus some. The V and J calls and clone size are taken from that table; D and trimming were inferred from the DNA. The table shows 200,000 or so clones, with 85% to 90% occurring only once. The CDR3 is made up of 15 amino acids. CDR1 and CDR2 (germline): SGHNT, YYREEE (reference sequence). Deletions cut 2 bases from V and 2 bases from J, with 12 bases between. What was sequenced was peripheral blood. The V call is TRBV5-4, the J call TRBJ2-3; TRBD1 might be the D (6 bases). The source of this sequence is a man in his 60s with acute or convalescent COVID-19. The CDR3: CASSLRDTDTDTQYF. CDR3 in DNA: TGTGCCAGCAGCTTACGGGACACCGACACAGATACGCAGTATTTT.